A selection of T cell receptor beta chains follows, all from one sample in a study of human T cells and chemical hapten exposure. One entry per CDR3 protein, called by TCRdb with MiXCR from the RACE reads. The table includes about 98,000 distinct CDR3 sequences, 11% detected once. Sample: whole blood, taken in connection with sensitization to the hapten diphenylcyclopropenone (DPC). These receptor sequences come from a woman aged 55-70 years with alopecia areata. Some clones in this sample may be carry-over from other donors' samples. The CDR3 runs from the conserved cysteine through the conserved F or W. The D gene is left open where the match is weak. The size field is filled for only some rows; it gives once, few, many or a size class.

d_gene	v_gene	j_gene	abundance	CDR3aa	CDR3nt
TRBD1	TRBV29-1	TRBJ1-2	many	CSVVGQGNYGYTF	TGCAGCGTTGTGGGACAGGGCAACTATGGCTACACCTTC
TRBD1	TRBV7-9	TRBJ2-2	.	CASSMGTANTGELFF	TGTGCCAGCAGCATGGGGACAGCGAACACCGGGGAGCTGTTTTTT
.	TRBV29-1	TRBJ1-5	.	CSAGTSNQPQHF	TGCAGCGCCGGGACAAGCAATCAGCCCCAGCATTTT
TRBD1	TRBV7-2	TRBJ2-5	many	CASSPYYRGPETQYF	TGTGCCAGCAGCCCCTACTACAGGGGACCGGAGACCCAGTACTTC
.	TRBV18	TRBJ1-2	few	CASSPKVPGAEIYGYTF	TGTGCCAGCTCACCAAAGGTTCCGGGAGCCGAGATCTATGGCTACACCTTC
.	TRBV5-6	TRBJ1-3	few	CASSLWTVSGNTIYF	TGTGCCAGCAGCTTGTGGACGGTCTCTGGAAACACCATATATTTT
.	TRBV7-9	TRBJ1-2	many	CASSPTANYGYTF	TGTGCCAGCAGCCCTACAGCTAACTATGGCTACACCTTC
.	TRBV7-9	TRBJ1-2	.	CASNEVAVNYGYTF	TGTGCCAGCAACGAAGTGGCGGTTAACTATGGCTACACCTTC
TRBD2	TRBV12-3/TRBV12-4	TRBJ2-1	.	CASSWGSGAYSYNEQFF	TGTGCCAGCAGTTGGGGTAGCGGGGCCTACTCCTACAATGAGCAGTTCTTC
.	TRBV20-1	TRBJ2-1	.	CSARRYYNEQFF	TGCAGTGCTAGAAGGTACTACAATGAGCAGTTCTTC
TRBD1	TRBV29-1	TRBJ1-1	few	CSVLPGQGLNTEAFF	TGCAGCGTTCTCCCGGGACAGGGGTTGAACACTGAAGCTTTCTTT
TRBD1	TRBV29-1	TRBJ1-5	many	CSVVFLGQGGSNQPQHF	TGCAGCGTTGTGTTTTTGGGACAGGGGGGTAGCAATCAGCCCCAGCATTTT
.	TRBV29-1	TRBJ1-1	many	CSVEDWGARRAFF	TGCAGCGTTGAAGACTGGGGGGCTCGTAGGGCTTTCTTT
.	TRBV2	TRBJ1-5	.	CASTPDGLNQPQHF	TGTGCCAGCACTCCGGACGGGCTCAATCAGCCCCAGCATTTT
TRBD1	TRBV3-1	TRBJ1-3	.	CASSHGQGSGGNTIYF	TGTGCCAGCAGCCACGGACAGGGTTCAGGTGGAAACACCATATATTTT
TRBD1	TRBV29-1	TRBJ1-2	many	CSVRDRANYGYTF	TGCAGCGTAAGGGACAGAGCTAACTATGGCTACACCTTC
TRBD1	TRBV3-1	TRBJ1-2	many	CASSQDGQGLSGYTF	TGTGCCAGCAGCCAAGACGGACAGGGGTTAAGTGGCTACACCTTC
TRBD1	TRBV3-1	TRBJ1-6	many	CASSRIAGTGPYNSPLHF	TGTGCCAGCAGCCGCATCGCCGGGACAGGGCCCTATAATTCACCCCTCCACTTT
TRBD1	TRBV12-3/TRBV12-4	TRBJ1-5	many	CASRQGQESQPQHF	TGTGCCAGCAGGCAAGGACAGGAGTCACAGCCCCAGCATTTT
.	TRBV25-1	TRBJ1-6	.	CASSGGPGQHSPLHF	TGTGCCAGCAGTGGGGGTCCGGGGCAACATTCACCCCTCCACTTT
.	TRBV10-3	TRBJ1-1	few	CAISEINNMNTEAFF	TGTGCCATCAGTGAGATAAATAACATGAACACTGAAGCTTTCTTT
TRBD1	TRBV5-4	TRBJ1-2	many	CASSLARGQGGYTF	TGTGCCAGCAGCTTGGCCAGGGGGCAGGGTGGCTACACCTTC
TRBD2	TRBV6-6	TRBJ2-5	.	CASSPQPGLAGRIETQYF	TGTGCCAGCAGCCCACAACCGGGACTAGCGGGGAGGATTGAGACCCAGTACTTC
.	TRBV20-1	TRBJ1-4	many	CSAPARGSTNEKLFF	TGCAGTGCTCCAGCCCGAGGTTCGACTAATGAAAAACTGTTTTTT
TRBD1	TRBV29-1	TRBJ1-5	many	CSVYVQGAGQPQHF	TGCAGCGTTTACGTGCAGGGGGCAGGACAGCCCCAGCATTTT
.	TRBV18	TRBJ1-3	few	CASSPTSERPGNTIYF	TGTGCCAGCTCACCAACCAGTGAACGGCCGGGAAACACCATATATTTT
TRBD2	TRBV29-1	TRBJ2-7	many	CSVAPLTSGGPYEQYF	TGCAGCGTTGCCCCCCTGACTAGCGGGGGACCCTACGAGCAGTACTTC
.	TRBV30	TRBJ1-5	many	CAWAHRGNQPQHF	TGTGCCTGGGCTCACAGGGGCAATCAGCCCCAGCATTTT
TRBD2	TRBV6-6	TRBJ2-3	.	CASTYIGGGIDTQYF	TGTGCCAGCACTTACATAGGCGGGGGGATAGATACGCAGTATTTT
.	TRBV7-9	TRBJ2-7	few	CASSPKIAKSYEQYF	TGTGCCAGCAGCCCGAAGATAGCGAAATCCTACGAGCAGTACTTC
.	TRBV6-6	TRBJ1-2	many	CASSYSPSLGYTF	TGTGCCAGCAGTTACTCCCCGAGTTTGGGCTACACCTTC
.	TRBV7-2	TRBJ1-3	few	CASSVKKSGAGNTIYF	TGTGCCAGCAGCGTAAAAAAATCCGGGGCAGGAAACACCATATATTTT
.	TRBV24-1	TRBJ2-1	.	CATSDKGYEQFF	TGTGCCACCAGTGATAAGGGATATGAGCAGTTCTTC
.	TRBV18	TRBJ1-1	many	CASSPRAGGGVGNTEAFF	TGTGCCAGCTCACCTAGGGCCGGGGGAGGTGTCGGGAACACTGAAGCTTTCTTT
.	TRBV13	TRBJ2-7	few	CASSLVDGEQYF	TGTGCCAGCAGCTTAGTGGATGGGGAGCAGTACTTC
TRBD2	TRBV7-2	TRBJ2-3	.	CASSSGLAGVPWDTQYF	TGTGCCAGCAGCTCGGGACTAGCGGGGGTACCGTGGGATACGCAGTATTTT
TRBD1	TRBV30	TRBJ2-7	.	CAWSVGQGYYEQYF	TGTGCCTGGAGTGTGGGACAGGGATACTACGAGCAGTACTTC
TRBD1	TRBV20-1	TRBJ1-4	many	CSARAATGTGGLSNEKLFF	TGCAGTGCTAGAGCCGCGACCGGGACAGGGGGTCTTTCTAATGAAAAACTGTTTTTT
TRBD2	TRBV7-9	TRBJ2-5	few	CASSSTSGGQETQYF	TGTGCCAGCAGCTCGACTAGCGGGGGGCAAGAGACCCAGTACTTC
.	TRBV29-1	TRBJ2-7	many	CSVEEGRASEQYF	TGCAGCGTTGAAGAAGGCAGGGCGAGCGAGCAGTACTTC
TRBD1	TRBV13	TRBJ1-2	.	CASSMALGQINYGYTF	TGTGCCAGCAGCATGGCCCTGGGACAGATTAACTATGGCTACACCTTC
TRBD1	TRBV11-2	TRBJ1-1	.	CASRGTGGFTEAFF	TGTGCCAGCAGGGGGACAGGGGGTTTCACTGAAGCTTTCTTT
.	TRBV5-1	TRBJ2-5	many	CASSPSGTQETQYF	TGCGCCAGCAGCCCCTCCGGGACCCAAGAGACCCAGTACTTC
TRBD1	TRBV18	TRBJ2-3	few	CASSPLGTGDSDTQYF	TGTGCCAGCTCACCACTCGGGACAGGGGACTCAGATACGCAGTATTTT
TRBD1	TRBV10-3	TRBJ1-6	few	CAIRSPRGQGFSPLHF	TGTGCCATCAGATCCCCGAGGGGACAGGGCTTCTCACCCCTCCACTTT
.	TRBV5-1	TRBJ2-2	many	CASSLGTGDTGELFF	TGCGCCAGCAGCTTGGGTACGGGGGACACCGGGGAGCTGTTTTTT
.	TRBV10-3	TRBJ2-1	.	CAISEGHEQFF	TGTGCCATCAGTGAGGGGCATGAGCAGTTCTTC
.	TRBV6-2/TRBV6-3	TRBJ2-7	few	CASSDSVSYEQYF	TGTGCCAGCAGTGACAGCGTCTCCTACGAGCAGTACTTC
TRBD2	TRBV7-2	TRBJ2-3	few	CASSLAPRGSTDTQYF	TGTGCCAGCAGTTTGGCCCCGCGGGGGAGCACAGATACGCAGTATTTT
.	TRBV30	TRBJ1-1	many	CAWSVQLNTEAFF	TGTGCCTGGAGTGTTCAGCTGAACACTGAAGCTTTCTTT
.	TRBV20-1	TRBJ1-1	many	CSARKIEGTEAFF	TGCAGTGCTAGAAAGATCGAGGGTACTGAAGCTTTCTTT
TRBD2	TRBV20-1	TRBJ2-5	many	CSASEMGLAGGETQYF	TGCAGTGCTAGCGAAATGGGGCTAGCGGGCGGTGAGACCCAGTACTTC
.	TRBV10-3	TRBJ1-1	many	CAIFVNTEAFF	TGTGCCATCTTCGTTAATACTGAAGCTTTCTTT
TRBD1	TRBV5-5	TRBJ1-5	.	CASSPDRSNQPQHF	TGTGCCAGCAGCCCGGACAGGAGCAATCAGCCCCAGCATTTT